The 26 T cell receptor beta chains listed next were all sequenced from one sample in a study of shared clonotypes between healthy human individuals. Cells designated naive CD8 were CD45RO-negative and were positively selected for CCR7, with terminally differentiated effector memory CD45RA+ cells excluded. Using immunoSEQ multiplex PCR, the repertoire was profiled, and TCRdb retains in-frame clones only, with some absent. This sample has roughly 2 million clones, with about 95% found just once. The sequencing sample was made of naive CD8+ T cells sorted from blood. Receptor source: a man younger than 35 in good health.

J is TRBJ1-1 and V is TRBV5-1; tentative D call: TRBD1 (6 bases). The CDR3 sequence is 15 residues long. CDR1 is SGHRS, CDR2 YFSETQ, per germline. V lost 1 base and J lost 0, with 10 bases in between. CDR3 in DNA: TGCGCCAGCAGCTTGCGGGGGCAAGTGAACACTGAAGCTTTCTTT. Translated, it gives CASSLRGQVNTEAFF.

The CDR3, as DNA: TGTGCCAGCAGCCAAATCCCGGGACAGGGAAAAGTCGGGGAGCTGTTTTTT. Residues: CASSQIPGQGKVGELFF. The chain recombines TRBV2 with TRBJ2-2, with 9 nucleotides matching TRBD1. V lost 6 bases, J lost 7 bases, and 15 bases stayed unmatched. This CDR3 comprises 17 residues. Germline V gene sequence: CDR1 SNHLY, CDR2 FYNNEI.

This rearrangement joins TRBV2 to TRBJ2-7, with D perhaps given as TRBD1 or TRBD2 (6 bases each). Germline assignment: CDR1 SNHLY and CDR2 FYNNEI. The CDR3 has 16 residues. Trimming stripped 7 bases from V and 3 bases from J, with 22 bases between. The CDR3 loop reads CASIQTRQGPIYEQYF. For the CDR3, the DNA is TGTGCCAGCATCCAGACTAGGCAGGGGCCTATCTACGAGCAGTACTTC.

The chain recombines TRBV13 with TRBJ2-3; the D is unclear. CDR3 length: 14 residues. V was clipped by 0 bases and J by 3 bases, with 7 bases between them. Looked up from germline, CDR1 is PRHDT and CDR2 is FYEKMQ (reference sequence). CDR3 loop: CASSLGSETDTQYF. CDR3 bases: TGTGCCAGCAGCTTAGGTTCCGAAACAGATACGCAGTATTTT. The whole variable domain, filled in from reference TRBV13 and TRBJ2-3, reads AAGVIQSPRHLIKEKRETATLKCYPIPRHDTVYWYQQGPGQDPQFLISFYEKMQSDKGSIPDRFSAQQFSDYHSELNMSSLELGDSALYFCASSLGSETDTQYFGPGTRLTVL.

This clone was observed a single time. The chain combines TRBV7-9 with TRBJ2-7; no firm D call. Germline lookup yields CDR1 SEHNR and CDR2 FQNEAQ (reference sequence). The CDR3 sequence is 13 residues long. V lost 1 base to trimming and J lost 6 bases, with 10 bases between them. CDR3 amino acids: CASSLVSSSEQYF. DNA for the CDR3: TGTGCCAGCAGCTTAGTTAGCAGTAGCGAGCAGTACTTC.

With regard to this clone: Other DNA sequences in this specimen translate into the identical CDR3. The chain employs TRBV5-6 and TRBJ2-1; no definite D call. The CDR3 spans 11 residues. Trimming stripped 4 bases from V and 8 bases from J, with 7 bases between. CDR1 SGHDT and CDR2 YYEEEE come from the germline V gene. CDR3 nucleotide sequence: TGTGCCAGCAGCGGGGTAGATGAGCAGTTCTTC. Protein product: CASSGVDEQFF.

CDR3 coding DNA: TGTGCCAGCAGCTACGACGGATCTGGTGGCTACGAGCAGTACTTC. Translation gives CASSYDGSGGYEQYF. This chain uses TRBV5-5 with TRBJ2-7; D call uncertain. With 3 bases removed from V and 3 bases from J, the gap between germline ends came to 16 bases. The CDR3 is 15 residues long. Germline V gene data show CDR1 as SGHKS and CDR2 as YYEKEE (reference sequence).

The chain links TRBV7-2 to TRBJ2-1; 11 nucleotides align to TRBD2. Trimming took 5 bases from V and 1 from J; bases not matched to a gene: 4. This CDR3 is built from 16 residues. In germline, CDR1 is SGHTA, CDR2 FQGNSA. The CDR3 is CASSQLAGGSYNEQFF. CDR3 nucleotides: TGTGCCAGCAGCCAATTAGCGGGGGGGTCCTACAATGAGCAGTTCTTC.

This chain connects TRBV6-6 to TRBJ2-7; 7 positions match TRBD1. Germline V gene data show CDR1 as MNHNY and CDR2 as SVGAGI (reference sequence). The ends lost 4 bases at V and 0 bases at J; junction bases unmatched: 3. The CDR3 runs to 14 residues. DNA for the CDR3: TGTGCCAGCAGTTGGGGACAGAACTCCTACGAGCAGTACTTC. Residues: CASSWGQNSYEQYF.

CDR3 in amino acids: CASSLQNPQYF. CDR3 DNA: TGTGCCAGCAGCTTGCAAAACCCGCAGTATTTT. V and J are TRBV7-2 and TRBJ2-3; no clear D. Germline lookup yields CDR1 SGHTA and CDR2 FQGNSA. This CDR3 is 11 amino acids long. Trimming cost V 3 bases and J 10 bases, with 8 bases left between them.

This sequence joins TRBV15 and TRBJ1-1; 7 bases fit TRBD1. In germline, CDR1 is LNHNV, CDR2 YYDKDF (reference sequence). Trimming took 0 bases from V and 0 from J; bases not matched to a gene: 7. This CDR3 spans 17 amino acids. The CDR3 region has the DNA TGTGCCACCAGCAGAGATTCAACAGGGGATCTGAACACTGAAGCTTTCTTT. Translation gives CATSRDSTGDLNTEAFF.

V gene TRBV5-6 combines with J gene TRBJ2-1; 14 nucleotides match TRBD2. Germline loops: CDR1 SGHDT, CDR2 YYEEEE. The ends lost 5 bases at V and 10 bases at J; junction bases unmatched: 5. This CDR3 has 14 residues. Here the CDR3 DNA reads TGTGCCAGCAGTTTTGGGACTAGCGGGAGAGAGCAGTTCTTC. Translated: CASSFGTSGREQFF.

The V and J genes are TRBV9 and TRBJ1-2; TRBD1 agrees at 10 bases. Germline V gives CDR1 SGDLS, CDR2 YYNGEE. This CDR3 is built from 17 residues. V lost 4 bases, J lost 4 bases, and 13 bases stayed unmatched. CDR3 DNA sequence: TGTGCCAGCAGCCCTAGACAGGGGGCACCGGGGACCTATGGCTACACCTTC. Amino acids: CASSPRQGAPGTYGYTF.

This clone is a singleton in its sample. CDR3 protein: CATRPTGSAGGGNQPQHF. The DNA for the CDR3 is TGTGCCACAAGACCCACGGGATCCGCCGGCGGGGGCAATCAGCCCCAGCATTTT. This chain uses TRBV19 with TRBJ1-5, with D uncertain. This CDR3 is 18 amino acids long. Between the trimmed V and J ends, which lost 10 bases and 2 bases, there was a span of 27 bases. From germline, CDR1 is LNHDA and CDR2 SQIVND (reference sequence).

As for this clone: Other DNA sequences in the same sample also yield this CDR3. The chain uses TRBV7-2 and TRBJ2-7; D remains unclear. CDR3 length: 12 amino acids. CDR1 SGHTA and CDR2 FQGNSA come from the germline V gene. V lost 3 bases to trimming and J lost 1 base, with 4 bases between them. CDR3 sequence reads: CASSFTSYEQYF. In DNA, the CDR3 is TGTGCCAGCAGCTTTACTTCCTACGAGCAGTACTTC.

The chain joins TRBV13 to TRBJ1-1; no definite D call. CDR1 and CDR2 from the germline V gene are PRHDT and FYEKMQ (reference sequence). Trimming removed 4 bases from V and 4 bases from J, with 13 bases in between. This CDR3 has 14 residues. The CDR3, as DNA: TGTGCCAGCAGCTACCAAGGCCGGACCACTGAAGCTTTCTTT. It specifies CASSYQGRTTEAFF.

The chain is built from TRBV7-6 and TRBJ2-1; 15 bases agree with TRBD2. The CDR3 has 15 amino acids. V lost 4 bases, J lost 9 bases, and 4 bases stayed unmatched. Per germline, CDR1 SGHVS and CDR2 FNYEAQ. CDR3 coding DNA: TGTGCCAGCAGCTCCGGACTAGCGGGAGGGCGTGAGCAGTTCTTC. Its translation is CASSSGLAGGREQFF.

This clone was counted ten times or more. Other nucleotide sequences in the sample specify the same CDR3. The CDR3 protein is CSVVRDTEAFF. The CDR3 region has the DNA TGCAGCGTTGTGAGAGACACTGAAGCTTTCTTT. The rearrangement joins TRBV29-1 to TRBJ1-1; no reliable D call. CDR1 is SQVTM and CDR2 is ANQGSEA in the germline V gene. V lost 4 bases and J lost 3, with 6 bases in between. The length of the CDR3 is 11 residues.

The rearrangement links TRBV5-4 to TRBJ2-7, with a weak D call TRBD1 (6 bases). Trimming took 4 bases from V and 5 from J, leaving 13 bases between them. CDR3 length: 13 residues. CDR1 SGHNT and CDR2 YYREEE come from the germline V gene (reference sequence). CDR3 DNA sequence: TGTGCCAGCAGCGTCCGGGACACCGACGAGCAGTACTTC. It translates to CASSVRDTDEQYF.

The chain uses TRBV7-9 and TRBJ1-1; no definite D call. The V gene lost 2 bases and the J gene lost 1 base, with 8 bases spanning the gap. Germline values: CDR1 SEHNR, CDR2 FQNEAQ (reference sequence). This CDR3 region has 14 residues. CDR3 in DNA: TGTGCCAGCAGCTTAACTGAAAGGAACACTGAAGCTTTCTTT. This translates into CASSLTERNTEAFF.

The chain is built from TRBV13 and TRBJ1-6; 9 nucleotides agree with TRBD1. This CDR3 region has 15 residues. From germline, CDR1 is PRHDT and CDR2 FYEKMQ (reference sequence). J was trimmed by 10 bases and V by 4 bases; bases with no gene match: 8. The CDR3 DNA follows: TGTGCCAGCAGCTCGTGGACAGGGGCTGGGTCACCCCTCCACTTT. It encodes CASSSWTGAGSPLHF.

J is TRBJ2-5 and V is TRBV27; 15 positions agree with TRBD2. J lost 4 bases, V lost 5 bases, and 11 bases had no gene match. CDR3 length: 18 amino acids. The germline CDR1 and CDR2 sequences are MNHEY and SMNVEV (reference sequence). CDR3 nucleotide sequence: TGTGCCAGCAGTCTTCCCGGACTAGCGGGGGGGCCGTCAGAGACCCAGTACTTC. Amino acids: CASSLPGLAGGPSETQYF.

V is TRBV5-4 and J is TRBJ2-7; 10 bases map to TRBD1. Germline loops: CDR1 SGHNT, CDR2 YYREEE (reference sequence). This CDR3 comprises 15 residues. The V and J ends lost 3 bases and 1 base, in that order; junction bases with no gene match: 4. CDR3 nucleotide sequence: TGTGCCAGCAGCTCCGGGACAGGGGTTTCCTACGAGCAGTACTTC. As protein: CASSSGTGVSYEQYF.

The chain carries TRBV6-6 and TRBJ1-6; D is uncertain. The length of the CDR3 is 15 residues. Germline V gene sequence: CDR1 MNHNY, CDR2 SVGAGI (reference sequence). V was shortened by 2 bases and J by 4 bases, with 9 bases between the two germline ends. The chain's CDR3 is CASSYEGAYNSPLHF. CDR3 coding DNA: TGTGCCAGCAGTTACGAGGGAGCTTATAATTCACCCCTCCACTTT.

The chain employs TRBV7-9 and TRBJ2-7, with TRBD2 matching 8 bases. The CDR3 has 14 residues. Germline V gives CDR1 SEHNR, CDR2 FQNEAQ (reference sequence). V shed 1 base and J 5 bases; nucleotides not matched to a gene: 4. CDR3 sequence (DNA): TGTGCCAGCAGCTTAGAGCGGGGGTTGGACGAGCAGTACTTC. It encodes CASSLERGLDEQYF.

The gene calls are TRBV6-6 and TRBJ2-7, with 7 nucleotides matching TRBD2. Trimming at V came to 5 bases and at J to 6 bases, leaving 4 bases not matched to a gene. Germline V gene lookup returns CDR1 MNHNY and CDR2 SVGAGI (reference sequence). The CDR3 is 12 residues long. The CDR3 DNA is TGTGCCAGCAGTACCCCGGGGGGCGAGCAGTACTTC. Amino acid sequence: CASSTPGGEQYF.